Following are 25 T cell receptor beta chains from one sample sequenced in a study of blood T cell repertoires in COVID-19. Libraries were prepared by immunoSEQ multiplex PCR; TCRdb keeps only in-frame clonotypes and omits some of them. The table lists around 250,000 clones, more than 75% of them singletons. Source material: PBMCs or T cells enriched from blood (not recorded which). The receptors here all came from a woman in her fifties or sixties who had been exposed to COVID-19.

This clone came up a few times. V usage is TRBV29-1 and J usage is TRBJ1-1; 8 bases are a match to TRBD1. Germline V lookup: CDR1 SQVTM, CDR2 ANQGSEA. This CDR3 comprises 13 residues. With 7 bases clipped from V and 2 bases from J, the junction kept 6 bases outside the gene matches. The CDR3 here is CSGGTGGNTEAFF. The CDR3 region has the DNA TGCAGCGGAGGGACAGGCGGTAACACTGAAGCTTTCTTT.

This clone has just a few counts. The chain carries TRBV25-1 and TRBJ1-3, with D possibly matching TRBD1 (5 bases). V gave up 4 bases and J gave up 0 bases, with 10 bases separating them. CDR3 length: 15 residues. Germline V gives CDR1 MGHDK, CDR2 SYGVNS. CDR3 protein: CASSGDSASGNTIYF. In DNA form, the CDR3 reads TGTGCCAGCAGTGGCGACAGCGCCTCTGGAAACACCATATATTTT.

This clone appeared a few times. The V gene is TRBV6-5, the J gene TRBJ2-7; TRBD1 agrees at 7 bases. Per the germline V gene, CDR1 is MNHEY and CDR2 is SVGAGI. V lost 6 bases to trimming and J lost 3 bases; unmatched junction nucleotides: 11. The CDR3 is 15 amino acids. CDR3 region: CASRSPGQTIYEQYF. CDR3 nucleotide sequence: TGTGCCAGCAGGTCTCCGGGACAGACCATCTACGAGCAGTACTTC.

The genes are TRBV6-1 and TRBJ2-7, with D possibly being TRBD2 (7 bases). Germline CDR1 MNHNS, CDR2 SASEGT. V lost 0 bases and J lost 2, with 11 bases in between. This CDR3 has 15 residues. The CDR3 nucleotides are TGTGCCAGCAGTGAAGCTTTAGGGGGGGCCTACGAGCAGTACTTC. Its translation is CASSEALGGAYEQYF.

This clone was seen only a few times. The DNA of the CDR3 is TGTGCCAGCAGCAGCGGGGACTACACCGGGGAGCTGTTTTTT. Its protein product is CASSSGDYTGELFF. The V gene is TRBV27, the J gene TRBJ2-2; TRBD2 agrees at 7 bases. CDR3 length: 14 amino acids. Per the germline V gene, CDR1 is MNHEY and CDR2 is SMNVEV (reference sequence). Trimming took 6 bases from V and 3 from J; bases not matched to a gene: 4.

DNA of the CDR3: TGCAGCGTTGCACGGAGGGGAGGAGGGGAGCTGTTTTTT. Protein product: CSVARRGGGELFF. This chain links TRBV29-1 with TRBJ2-2; possibly TRBD2 for D (6 bases). CDR1 SQVTM and CDR2 ANQGSEA come from the germline V gene. The CDR3 runs to 13 residues. V lost 4 bases, J lost 8 bases, and 14 bases lay in between.

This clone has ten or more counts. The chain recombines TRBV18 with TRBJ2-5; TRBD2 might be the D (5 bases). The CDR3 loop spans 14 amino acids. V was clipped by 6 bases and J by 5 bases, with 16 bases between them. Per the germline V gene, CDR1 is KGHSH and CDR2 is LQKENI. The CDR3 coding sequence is TGTGCCAGCTCCGCAACCACGGGGATGGAGACCCAGTACTTC. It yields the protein CASSATTGMETQYF.

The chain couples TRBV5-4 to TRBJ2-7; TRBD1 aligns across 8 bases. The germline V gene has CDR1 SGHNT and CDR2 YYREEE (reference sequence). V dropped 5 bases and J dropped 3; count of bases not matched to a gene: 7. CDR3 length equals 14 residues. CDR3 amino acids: CASRPSTGVYEQYF. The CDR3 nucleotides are TGTGCCAGCAGACCCTCGACAGGGGTCTACGAGCAGTACTTC.

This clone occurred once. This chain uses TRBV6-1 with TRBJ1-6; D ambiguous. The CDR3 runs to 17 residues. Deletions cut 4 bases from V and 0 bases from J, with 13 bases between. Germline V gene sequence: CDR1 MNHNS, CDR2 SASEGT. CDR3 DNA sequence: TGTGCCAGCAGTGGAGCGATGACTGGCTCCTATAATTCACCCCTCCACTTT. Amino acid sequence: CASSGAMTGSYNSPLHF.

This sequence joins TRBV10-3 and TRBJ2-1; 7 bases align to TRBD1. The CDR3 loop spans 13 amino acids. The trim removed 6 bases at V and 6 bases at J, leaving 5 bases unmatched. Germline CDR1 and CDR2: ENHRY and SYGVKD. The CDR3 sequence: CAIRGTEFNEQFF. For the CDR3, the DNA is TGTGCCATCAGAGGGACAGAGTTCAATGAGCAGTTCTTC.

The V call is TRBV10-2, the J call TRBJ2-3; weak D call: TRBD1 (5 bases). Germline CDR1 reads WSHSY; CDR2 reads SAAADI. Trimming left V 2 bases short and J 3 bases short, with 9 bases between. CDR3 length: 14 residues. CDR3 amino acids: CASSEGAGTDTQYF. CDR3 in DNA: TGCGCCAGCAGTGAGGGGGCCGGGACAGATACGCAGTATTTT.

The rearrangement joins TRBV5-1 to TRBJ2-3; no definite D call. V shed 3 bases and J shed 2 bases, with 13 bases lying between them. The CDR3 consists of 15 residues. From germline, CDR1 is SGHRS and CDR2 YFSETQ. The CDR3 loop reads CASSYEDGATDTQYF. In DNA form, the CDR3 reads TGCGCCAGCAGCTACGAAGACGGAGCCACAGATACGCAGTATTTT.

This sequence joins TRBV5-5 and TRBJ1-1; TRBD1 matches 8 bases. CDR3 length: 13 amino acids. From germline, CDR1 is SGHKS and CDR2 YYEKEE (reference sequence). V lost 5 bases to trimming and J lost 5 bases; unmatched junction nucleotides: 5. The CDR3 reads CASRIQGGTEAFF. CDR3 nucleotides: TGTGCCAGCAGAATACAGGGGGGTACTGAAGCTTTCTTT.

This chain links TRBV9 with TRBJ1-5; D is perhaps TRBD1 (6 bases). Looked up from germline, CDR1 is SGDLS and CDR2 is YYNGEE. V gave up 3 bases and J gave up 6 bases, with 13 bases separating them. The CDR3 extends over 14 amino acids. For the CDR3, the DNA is TGTGCCAGCAGCGCATCGACAGGTCCTCAGCCCCAGCATTTT. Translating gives CASSASTGPQPQHF.

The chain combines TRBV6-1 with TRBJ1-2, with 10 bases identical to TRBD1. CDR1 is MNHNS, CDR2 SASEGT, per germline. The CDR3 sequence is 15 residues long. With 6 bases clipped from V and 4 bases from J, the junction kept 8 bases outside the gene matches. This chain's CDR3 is CASRPTGGSSYGYTF. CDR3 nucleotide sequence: TGTGCCAGCAGACCGACAGGGGGCTCTTCCTATGGCTACACCTTC.

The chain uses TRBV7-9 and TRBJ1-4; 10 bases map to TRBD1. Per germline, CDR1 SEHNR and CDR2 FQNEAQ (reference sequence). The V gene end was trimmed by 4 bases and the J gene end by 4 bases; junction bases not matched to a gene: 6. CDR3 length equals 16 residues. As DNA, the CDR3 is TGTGCCAGCAGCTCCCGGACAGGGGGTGTTAATGAAAAACTGTTTTTT. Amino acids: CASSSRTGGVNEKLFF.

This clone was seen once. CDR3 loop: CASSSGLAGQAGELFF. The DNA of the CDR3 is TGCGCCAGCAGTTCCGGACTAGCGGGGCAGGCCGGGGAGCTGTTTTTT. The chain links TRBV5-1 to TRBJ2-2, with TRBD2 matching over 12 bases. The CDR3 loop spans 16 amino acids. The germline gives CDR1 SGHRS, CDR2 YFSETQ. J gave up 6 bases and V 5 bases, and 8 bases lay outside the gene matches.

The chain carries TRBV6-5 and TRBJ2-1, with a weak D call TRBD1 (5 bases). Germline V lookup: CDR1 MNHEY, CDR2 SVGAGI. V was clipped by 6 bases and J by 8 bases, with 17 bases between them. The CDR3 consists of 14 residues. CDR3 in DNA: TGTGCCAGCAGCCGTTCAGGGTATTTGGATGAGCAGTTCTTC. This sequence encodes CASSRSGYLDEQFF.

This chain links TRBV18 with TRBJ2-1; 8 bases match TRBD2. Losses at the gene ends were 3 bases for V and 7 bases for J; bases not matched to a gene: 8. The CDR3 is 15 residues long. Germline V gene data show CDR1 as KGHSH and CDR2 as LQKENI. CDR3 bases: TGTGCCAGCTCACCGGTTGCGGGGGGAGAAAATGAGCAGTTCTTC. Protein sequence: CASSPVAGGENEQFF. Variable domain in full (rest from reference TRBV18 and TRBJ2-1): NAGVMQNPRHLVRRRGQEARLRCSPMKGHSHVYWYRQLPEEGLKFMVYLQKENIIDESGMPKERFSAEFPKEGPSILRIQQVVRGDSAAYFCASSPVAGGENEQFFGPGTRLTVL.

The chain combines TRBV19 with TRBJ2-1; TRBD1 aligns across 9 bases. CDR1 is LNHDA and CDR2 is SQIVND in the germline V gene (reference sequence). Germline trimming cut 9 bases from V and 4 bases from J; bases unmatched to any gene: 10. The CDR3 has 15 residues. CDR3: CASSSGTGRYNEQFF. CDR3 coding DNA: TGTGCCAGCTCCTCCGGGACAGGGCGTTACAATGAGCAGTTCTTC.

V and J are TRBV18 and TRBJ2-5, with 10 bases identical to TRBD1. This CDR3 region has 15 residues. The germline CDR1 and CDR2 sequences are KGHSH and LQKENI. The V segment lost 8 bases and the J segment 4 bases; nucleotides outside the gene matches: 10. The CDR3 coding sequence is TGTGCCAGCCGGTTTGGGACAGGGGATTCAGAGACCCAGTACTTC. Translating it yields CASRFGTGDSETQYF.

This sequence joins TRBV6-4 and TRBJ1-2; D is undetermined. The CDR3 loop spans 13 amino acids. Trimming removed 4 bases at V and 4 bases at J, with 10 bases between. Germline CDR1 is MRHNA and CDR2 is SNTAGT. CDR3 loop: CASSANGVYGYTF. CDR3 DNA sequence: TGTGCCAGCAGTGCAAACGGGGTCTATGGCTACACCTTC.

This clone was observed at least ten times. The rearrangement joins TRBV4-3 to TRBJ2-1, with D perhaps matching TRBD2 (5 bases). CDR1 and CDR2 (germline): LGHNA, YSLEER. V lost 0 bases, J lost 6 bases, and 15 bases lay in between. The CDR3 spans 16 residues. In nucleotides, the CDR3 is TGCGCCAGCAGCCAAGAGGGCCCGGGGTCGCCCAATGAGCAGTTCTTC. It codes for CASSQEGPGSPNEQFF.

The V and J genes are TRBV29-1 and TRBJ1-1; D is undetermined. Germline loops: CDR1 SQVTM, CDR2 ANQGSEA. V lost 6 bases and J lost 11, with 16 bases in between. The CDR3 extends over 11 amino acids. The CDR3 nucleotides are TGCAGCGTCGCGTCTGAGCGGGTGGCTTTCTTT. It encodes CSVASERVAFF.

The CDR3 nucleotides are TGTGCCTGGAGTGTGGCACGCTTGCCAGGACAACTAATATCCCATGGGTACGAGCAGTACTTC. It encodes CAWSVARLPGQLISHGYEQYF. The V and J genes are TRBV30 and TRBJ2-7; perhaps TRBD1 as D (5 bases). Germline V gene data show CDR1 as GTSNPN and CDR2 as SVGIG (reference sequence). Trimming removed 0 bases at V and 4 bases at J, with 34 bases between. The CDR3 extends over 21 amino acids.